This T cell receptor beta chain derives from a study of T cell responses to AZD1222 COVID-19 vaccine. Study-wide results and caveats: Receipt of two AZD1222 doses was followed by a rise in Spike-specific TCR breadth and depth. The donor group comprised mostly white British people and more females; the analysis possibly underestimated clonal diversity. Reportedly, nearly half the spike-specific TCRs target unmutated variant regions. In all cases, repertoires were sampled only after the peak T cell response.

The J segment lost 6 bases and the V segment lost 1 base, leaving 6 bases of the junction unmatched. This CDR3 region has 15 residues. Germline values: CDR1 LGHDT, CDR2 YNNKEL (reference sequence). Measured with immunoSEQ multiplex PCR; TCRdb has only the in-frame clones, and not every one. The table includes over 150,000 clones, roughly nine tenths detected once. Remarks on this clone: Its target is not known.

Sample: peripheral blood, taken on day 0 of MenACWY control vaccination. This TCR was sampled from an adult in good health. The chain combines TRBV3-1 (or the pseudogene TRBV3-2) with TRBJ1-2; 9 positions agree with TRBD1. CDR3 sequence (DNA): TGTGCCAGCAGCCAAGGGACAGGGGTAATAGATGGCTACACCTTC. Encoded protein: CASSQGTGVIDGYTF.